These 21 T cell receptor beta chains came from one sample sequenced in a study of CD8 T cells in ankylosing spondylitis (dated 2017 in TCRdb). Libraries were made using 5' RACE. Sequencer: Illumina HiSeq 2500. Through fastp at Q25 and MiXCR, TCRdb rebuilt clones from the public reads, retaining in-frame beta chains. Entries are consolidated by CDR3 protein sequence, retaining the most common genes and DNA. The sample table contains roughly 670,000 distinct CDR3 sequences; only one count was recorded for 15% to 20% of them. Under 20% of the sample is held by the ten biggest clonotypes. Their antigens are not known. The full study reports these points: Blood from ankylosing spondylitis patients appeared to be characterized by a TCR beta motif composed of about 8 highly homologous amino acid variants.

The source material was blood, either unsorted or a sorted T cell fraction (not recorded which). These receptors were obtained from a male donor with ankylosing spondylitis.

V and J are TRBV12-3 or TRBV12-4 and TRBJ1-3, with D unresolved. This CDR3 contains 12 residues. Trimming took off 4 bases at V and 8 bases at J, with 9 bases between the two ends. CDR3 nucleotide sequence: TGTGCCAGCAGTTCCACCAGAGACACCATATATTTT. This translates into CASSSTRDTIYF.

This chain joins TRBV9 and TRBJ2-2; TRBD2 matches at 9 bases. V dropped 4 bases and J dropped 6; count of bases not matched to a gene: 7. CDR3 length equals 15 residues. In germline, CDR1 is SGDLS, CDR2 YYNGEE. CDR3 DNA: TGTGCCAGCAGCACTATAGCGGGAGACCCCGGGGAGCTGTTTTTT. Translation gives CASSTIAGDPGELFF. The entire variable domain, with the rest obtained from reference TRBV9 and TRBJ2-2, is as follows: DSGVTQTPKHLITATGQRVTLRCSPRSGDLSVYWYQQSLDQGLQFLIQYYNGEERAKGNILERFSAQQFPDLHSELNLSSLELGDSALYFCASSTIAGDPGELFFGEGSRLTVL.

This clonotype was seen only a few times. V usage is TRBV5-1 and J usage is TRBJ2-5, with TRBD2 as a possible D gene (6 bases). V shed 4 bases and J shed 4 bases, with 17 bases lying between them. CDR1 is SGHRS and CDR2 is YFSETQ in the germline V gene. The CDR3 loop spans 15 amino acids. CDR3 coding DNA: TGCGCCAGCAGCCCGGGGGAGTGGAGTTCAGAGACCCAGTACTTC. The encoded protein is CASSPGEWSSETQYF.

V is TRBV28 and J is TRBJ2-7, with TRBD1 matching over 7 bases. The germline CDR1 and CDR2 sequences are MDHEN and SYDVKM. The CDR3 length is 12 residues. The ends lost 9 bases at V and 4 bases at J; junction bases unmatched: 6. CDR3 region: CASAIRGYEQYF. CDR3 nucleotides: TGTGCCAGTGCGATCAGGGGGTACGAGCAGTACTTC.

This clonotype was detected a few times. The genes are TRBV18 and TRBJ1-5, with D unclear. V lost 2 bases to trimming and J lost 8 bases, with 10 bases between them. Germline CDR1 and CDR2: KGHSH and LQKENI. The CDR3 has 13 residues. The DNA for the CDR3 is TGTGCCAGCTCACCAGGGTGGGCGGAGCCCCAGCATTTT. As protein: CASSPGWAEPQHF.

This clonotype was counted between two and nine times. The chain employs TRBV29-1 and TRBJ1-2, with D tentatively TRBD1 (6 bases). The CDR3 loop spans 12 amino acids. The germline V and J ends were trimmed by 6 bases and 4 bases, with 12 bases remaining between them. Germline CDR1 SQVTM, CDR2 ANQGSEA. The CDR3 loop is CSVRGPGYGYTF. The CDR3 DNA reads as TGCAGCGTCCGGGGGCCGGGCTATGGCTACACCTTC.

A few counts support this clonotype. The chain combines TRBV2 with TRBJ2-5; TRBD1 aligns across 10 bases. With 7 bases clipped from V and 4 bases from J, the junction kept 6 bases outside the gene matches. Germline values: CDR1 SNHLY, CDR2 FYNNEI. This CDR3 region has 14 residues. CDR3 sequence reads: CASMYRDRGETQYF. As DNA, the CDR3 is TGTGCCAGCATGTATCGGGACAGGGGAGAGACCCAGTACTTC.

This clonotype was observed once. The V gene is TRBV7-9, the J gene TRBJ2-5; possible D gene TRBD2, 5 bases. Germline values: CDR1 SEHNR, CDR2 FQNEAQ (reference sequence). V dropped 3 bases and J dropped 3 bases, with 11 bases sitting between them. The CDR3 sequence is 14 residues long. The CDR3 loop is CASSFPGGEETQYF. CDR3 sequence (DNA): TGTGCCAGCAGCTTTCCCGGAGGAGAAGAGACCCAGTACTTC.

This clonotype was seen a few times. This chain uses TRBV12-3 or TRBV12-4 with TRBJ1-6, with TRBD1 matching over 10 bases. CDR3 length: 19 residues. The junction had 13 bases not matched to a gene; V was cut back by 5 bases and J by 3 bases. As DNA, the CDR3 is TGTGCCAGCAGTGTCACGGGACAGGGGACTGAGCTCTATAATTCACCCCTCCACTTT. Translated: CASSVTGQGTELYNSPLHF.

This clonotype came up a few times. The V call is TRBV9, the J call TRBJ2-1, with D tentatively TRBD1 (5 bases). The V end was cut by 5 bases, the J end by 5 bases, with 20 bases between. Germline loops: CDR1 SGDLS, CDR2 YYNGEE. This CDR3 has 16 residues. Written as DNA, the CDR3 is TGTGCCAGCAGTGGACCGGCAGGGATGGTGAACAATGAGCAGTTCTTC. Its translation is CASSGPAGMVNNEQFF.

There are a few counts of this clonotype. This sequence joins TRBV10-3 and TRBJ2-3; D is unresolved. V lost 6 bases and J 2 bases, leaving 12 bases between the germline ends. Germline assignment: CDR1 ENHRY and CDR2 SYGVKD. There are 14 residues in the CDR3. The chain's CDR3 is CAIRADGNTDTQYF. The CDR3 coding sequence is TGTGCCATCAGGGCGGACGGAAACACAGATACGCAGTATTTT.

This clonotype was seen once. This chain connects TRBV13 to TRBJ2-1, with 15 bases matching TRBD2. The CDR3 has 16 residues. V trimming: 5 bases; J trimming: 5 bases; junction bases outside the gene matches: 4. Looked up from germline, CDR1 is PRHDT and CDR2 is FYEKMQ (reference sequence). CDR3 in amino acids: CASSGGTSGRHNEQFF. CDR3 sequence (DNA): TGTGCCAGCAGCGGCGGGACTAGCGGGAGGCACAATGAGCAGTTCTTC.

This clonotype was observed a few times. One end of the junction is discordant with germline, which a read error may explain. The chain carries TRBV30 and TRBJ2-1; D possibly corresponds to TRBD2 (5 bases). CDR1 and CDR2 (germline): GTSNPN, SVGIG (reference sequence). The CDR3 runs 13 residues. The CDR3 DNA reads as TGTGCCTGGAGAAGGGCCTCTAGCCCAGCTGTCATCTTC. This encodes CAWRRASSPAVIF.

This chain connects TRBV5-5 to TRBJ2-1, with a tentative D call TRBD2 (6 bases). CDR3 size: 18 residues. From germline, CDR1 is SGHKS and CDR2 YYEKEE (reference sequence). Trimming left V 0 bases short and J 8 bases short, with 24 bases between. In nucleotides, the CDR3 is TGTGCCAGCAGCTTGGATGTTTTTAGCGGTAGGGGTATTGATGAGCAGTTCTTC. This encodes CASSLDVFSGRGIDEQFF.

This clonotype was seen a handful of times. This chain links TRBV5-1 with TRBJ2-7; 7 nucleotides line up with TRBD2. The V gene's germline CDR1 is SGHRS and CDR2 YFSETQ. The CDR3 has 15 residues. V gave up 4 bases and J gave up 4 bases; unmatched junction bases: 11. For the CDR3, the DNA is TGCGCCAGCAGCCCTAGCGGAACCGGACCGTACGAGCAGTACTTC. It is translated as CASSPSGTGPYEQYF.

The chain carries TRBV27 and TRBJ2-1, with TRBD2 matching 13 bases. There are 16 residues in the CDR3. Trimming at V came to 8 bases and at J to 3 bases, leaving 7 bases not matched to a gene. Per the germline V gene, CDR1 is MNHEY and CDR2 is SMNVEV (reference sequence). The CDR3 DNA is TGTGCCAGCCGACGGACTAGCGGGAGCTACTACAATGAGCAGTTCTTC. This translates into CASRRTSGSYYNEQFF.

The chain is built from TRBV27 and TRBJ1-2, with 7 bases identical to TRBD1. After removal of 5 bases from V and 9 bases from J, the junction contained 6 bases not matched to a gene. Germline-derived CDR1 and CDR2 are MNHEY and SMNVEV (reference sequence). This CDR3 spans 12 amino acids. CDR3 sequence: CASSTGAGRYTF. Written as DNA, the CDR3 is TGTGCCAGCAGTACAGGGGCGGGACGCTACACCTTC.

V and J are TRBV18 and TRBJ2-1; D remains unclear. Looked up from germline, CDR1 is KGHSH and CDR2 is LQKENI. Trimming stripped 3 bases from V and 7 bases from J, with 7 bases between. The CDR3 has 12 amino acids. The CDR3 loop is CASSPPENEQFF. The CDR3 coding sequence is TGTGCCAGCTCACCGCCTGAGAATGAGCAGTTCTTC.

The V call is TRBV20-1, the J call TRBJ2-2; D remains ambiguous. The germline V gene has CDR1 DFQATT and CDR2 SNEGSKA (reference sequence). V dropped 1 base and J dropped 9 bases, with 21 bases sitting between them. This CDR3 region has 16 residues. CDR3 nucleotides: TGCAGTGCTAGAGCTCTGGCTGGGCCCAGCATGTGGGAGCTGTTTTTT. Translated: CSARALAGPSMWELFF.

The V gene is TRBV20-1, the J gene TRBJ2-5; 8 nucleotides match TRBD2. Germline trimming cut 0 bases from V and 5 bases from J; bases unmatched to any gene: 11. The CDR3 extends over 16 amino acids. Looked up from germline, CDR1 is DFQATT and CDR2 is SNEGSKA (reference sequence). The CDR3 DNA sequence: TGCAGTGCTAGAGATTCGGCTAGCGGGTTTGTCGAGACCCAGTACTTC. Amino acid sequence: CSARDSASGFVETQYF.

This clonotype was seen a handful of times. The rearrangement uses TRBV28 and TRBJ2-7, with 9 bases fitting TRBD1. The CDR3 extends over 12 amino acids. The junction had 0 bases not matched to a gene; V was cut back by 6 bases and J by 3 bases. CDR1 and CDR2 from the germline V gene are MDHEN and SYDVKM. In DNA, the CDR3 is TGTGCCAGCAGGACAGGGGGCTACGAGCAGTACTTC. The encoded protein is CASRTGGYEQYF.